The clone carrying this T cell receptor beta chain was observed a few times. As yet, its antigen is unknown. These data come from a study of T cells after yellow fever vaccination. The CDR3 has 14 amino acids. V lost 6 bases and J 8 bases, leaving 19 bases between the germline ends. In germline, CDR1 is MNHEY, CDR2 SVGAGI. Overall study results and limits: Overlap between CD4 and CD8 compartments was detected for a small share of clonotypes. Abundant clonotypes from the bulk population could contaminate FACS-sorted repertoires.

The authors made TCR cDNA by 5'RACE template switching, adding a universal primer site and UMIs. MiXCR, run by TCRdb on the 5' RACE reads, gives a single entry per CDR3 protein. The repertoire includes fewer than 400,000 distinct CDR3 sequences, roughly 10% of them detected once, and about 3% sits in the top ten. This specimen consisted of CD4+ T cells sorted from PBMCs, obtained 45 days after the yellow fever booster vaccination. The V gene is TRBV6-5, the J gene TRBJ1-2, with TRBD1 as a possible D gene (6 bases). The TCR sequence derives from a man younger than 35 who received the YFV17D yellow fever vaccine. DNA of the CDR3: TGTGCCAGCAGCATCACTTACGAGGGGGGCGGCTACACCTTC. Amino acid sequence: CASSITYEGGGYTF.